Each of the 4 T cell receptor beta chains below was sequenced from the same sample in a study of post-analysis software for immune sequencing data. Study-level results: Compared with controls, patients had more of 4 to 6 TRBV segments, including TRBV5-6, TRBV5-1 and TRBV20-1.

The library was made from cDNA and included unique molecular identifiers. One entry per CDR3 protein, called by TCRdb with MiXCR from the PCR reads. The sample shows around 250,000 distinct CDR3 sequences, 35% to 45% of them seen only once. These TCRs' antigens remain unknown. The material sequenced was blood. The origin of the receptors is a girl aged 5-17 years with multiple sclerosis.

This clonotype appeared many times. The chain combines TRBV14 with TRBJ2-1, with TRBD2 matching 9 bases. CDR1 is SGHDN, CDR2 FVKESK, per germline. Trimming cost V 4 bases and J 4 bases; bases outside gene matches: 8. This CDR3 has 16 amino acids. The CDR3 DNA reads TGTGCCAGCAGCCTATCTAGCGGGGAGGATTACAATGAGCAGTTCTTC. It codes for CASSLSSGEDYNEQFF.

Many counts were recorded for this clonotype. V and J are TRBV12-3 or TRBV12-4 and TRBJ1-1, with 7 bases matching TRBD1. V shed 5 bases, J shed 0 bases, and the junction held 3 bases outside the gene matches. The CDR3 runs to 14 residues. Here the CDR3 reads CASSRGQMNTEAFF. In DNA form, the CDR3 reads TGTGCCAGCAGTCGGGGACAGATGAACACTGAAGCTTTCTTT.

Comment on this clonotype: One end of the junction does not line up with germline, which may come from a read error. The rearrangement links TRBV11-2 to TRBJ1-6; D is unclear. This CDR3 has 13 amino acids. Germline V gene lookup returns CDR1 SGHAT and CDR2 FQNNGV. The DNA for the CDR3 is TGTGCCAGCAGCTTGGAAGGTGGATCGCCCCCCCACTTT. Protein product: CASSLEGGSPPHF. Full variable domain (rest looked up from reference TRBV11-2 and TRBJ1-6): EAGVAQSPRYKIIEKRQSVAFWCNPISGHATLYWYQQILGQGPKLLIQFQNNGVVDDSQLPKDRFSAERLKGVDSTLKIQPAKLEDSAVYLCASSLEGGSPPHFGNGTRLTVT.

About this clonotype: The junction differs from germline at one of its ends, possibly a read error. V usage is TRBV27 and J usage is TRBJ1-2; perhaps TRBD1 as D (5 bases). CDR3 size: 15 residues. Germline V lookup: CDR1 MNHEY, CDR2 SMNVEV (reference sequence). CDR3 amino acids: CAGSLWGDGNYGYTF. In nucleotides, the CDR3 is TGTGCCGGCAGTTTATGGGGGGACGGTAACTATGGCTACACCTTC.